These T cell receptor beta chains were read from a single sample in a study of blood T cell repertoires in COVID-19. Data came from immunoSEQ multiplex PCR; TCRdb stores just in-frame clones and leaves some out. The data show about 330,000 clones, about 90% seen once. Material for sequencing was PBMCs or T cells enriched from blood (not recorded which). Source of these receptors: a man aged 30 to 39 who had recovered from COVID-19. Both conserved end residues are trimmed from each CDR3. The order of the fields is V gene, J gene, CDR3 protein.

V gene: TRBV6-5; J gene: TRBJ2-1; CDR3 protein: ASSYESSYNEQF
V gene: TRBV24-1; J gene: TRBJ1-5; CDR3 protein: ATSPHRTEERLYSNQPQH
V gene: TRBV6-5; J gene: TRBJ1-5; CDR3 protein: ASRATSISNQPQH
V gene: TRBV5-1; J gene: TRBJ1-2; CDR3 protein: ASSLGDRGPTFYGYT
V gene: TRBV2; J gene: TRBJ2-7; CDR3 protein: ASGGQTYEQY
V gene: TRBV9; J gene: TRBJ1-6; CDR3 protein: ASSPSQGASDSPLH
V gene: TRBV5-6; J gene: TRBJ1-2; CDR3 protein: ASSLTPGGSSIAGYT
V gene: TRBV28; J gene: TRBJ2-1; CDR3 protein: ASTASPTNEQF
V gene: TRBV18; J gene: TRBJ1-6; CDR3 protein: ASSLDRENHNSPLH
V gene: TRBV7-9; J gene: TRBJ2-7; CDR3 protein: ASSLAETASYEQY
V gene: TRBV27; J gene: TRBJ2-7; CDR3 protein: ASSLGRGGGYEQY
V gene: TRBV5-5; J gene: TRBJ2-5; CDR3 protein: ASSLAAGLETQY
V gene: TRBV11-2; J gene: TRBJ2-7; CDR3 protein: ASSPVYEQY
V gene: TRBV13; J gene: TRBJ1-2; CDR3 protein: ASSPESANYGYT
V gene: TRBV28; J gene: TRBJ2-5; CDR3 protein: ASSLPRRDGATFQETQY
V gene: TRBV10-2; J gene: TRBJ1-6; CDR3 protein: ASRASSGTPLH
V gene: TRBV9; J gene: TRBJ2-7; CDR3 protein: ASSVRLDSYEQY
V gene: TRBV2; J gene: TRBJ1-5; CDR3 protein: ASSGDRVSLNSNQPQH
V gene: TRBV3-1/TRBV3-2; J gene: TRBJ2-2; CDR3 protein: ASSQVQAGELF
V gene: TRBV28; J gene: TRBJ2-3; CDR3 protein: ASSPWGSGGRGTQY
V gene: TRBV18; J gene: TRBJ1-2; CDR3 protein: ASSAGTGTKGYT
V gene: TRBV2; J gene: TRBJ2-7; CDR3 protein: ASRGTSGGSYEQY
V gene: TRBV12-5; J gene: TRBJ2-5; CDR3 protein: ASGPGTGDQETQY
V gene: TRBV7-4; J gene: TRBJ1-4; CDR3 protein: ASSYSGANFTTNEKLF
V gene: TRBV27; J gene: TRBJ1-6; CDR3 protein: ASSLWGEPLH
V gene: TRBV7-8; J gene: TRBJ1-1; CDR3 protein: ASSLVREKAF
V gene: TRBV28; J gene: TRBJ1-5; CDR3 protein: ASSLQGTTQPQH
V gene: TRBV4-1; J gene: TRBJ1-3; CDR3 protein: ASSQEVRGSGNTIY
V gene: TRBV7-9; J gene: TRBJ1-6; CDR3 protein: ASSFTGGGSPLH
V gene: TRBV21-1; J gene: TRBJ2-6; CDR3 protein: ASSKSGTGDSGANVLT
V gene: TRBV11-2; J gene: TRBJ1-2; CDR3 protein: ASSLVRQGNYGYT
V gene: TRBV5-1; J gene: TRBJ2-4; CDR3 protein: ASSSGTGGNIQY
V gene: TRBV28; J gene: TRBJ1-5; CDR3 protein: ASSLSRAGTGVNQPQH
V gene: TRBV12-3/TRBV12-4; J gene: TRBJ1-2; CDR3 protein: ASSFTSNYGYT
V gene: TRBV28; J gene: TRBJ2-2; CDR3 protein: ATSGRTGLSSGELF
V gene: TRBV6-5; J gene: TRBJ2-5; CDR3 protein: ASLQETQY
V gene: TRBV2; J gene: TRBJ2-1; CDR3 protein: ASSGERDKPSYNEQF
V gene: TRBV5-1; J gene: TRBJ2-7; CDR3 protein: ASSLVGSFYEQY
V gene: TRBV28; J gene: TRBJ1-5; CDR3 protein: ASSAAGTGSH
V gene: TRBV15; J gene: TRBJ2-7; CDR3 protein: ATSSPGQGASGYEQY
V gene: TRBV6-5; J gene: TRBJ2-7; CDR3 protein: ASSRTGGTSHEQY
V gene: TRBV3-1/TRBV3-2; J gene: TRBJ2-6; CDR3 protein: ASSQPGAGANVLT
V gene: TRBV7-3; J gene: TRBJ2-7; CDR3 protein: ASSPSGGAYEQY
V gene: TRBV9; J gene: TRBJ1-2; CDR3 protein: ASSVAIPTGSYGYT
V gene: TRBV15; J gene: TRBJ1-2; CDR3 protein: ATSGTGGGYYGYT